One sample yielded the 18 T cell receptor beta chains listed below, sequenced in a study of T cells in Graves' hyperthyroidism and ophthalmopathy. TCR beta CDR3 regions were amplified from RNA transcripts. Initially, a first-round RT-PCR of the TCR CDR3 employed the HTBI primer set. TCRdb passed the multiplex PCR reads through MiXCR, listing each CDR3 protein once. The sample lists about 500,000 distinct CDR3 sequences; around 15% were seen once. The sequencing input was blood. The receptors here all came from a woman aged 18-29 years with Graves' hyperthyroidism.

Only a few counts were recorded for this clonotype. The chain is built from TRBV3-1 and TRBJ2-2, with 9 nucleotides matching TRBD2. With 0 bases clipped from V and 4 bases from J, the junction kept 6 bases outside the gene matches. CDR1 LGHDT and CDR2 YNNKEL come from the germline V gene (reference sequence). This CDR3 comprises 17 residues. This CDR3 is CASSQDLKRGATGELFF. The CDR3 region has the DNA TGTGCCAGCAGCCAAGATCTCAAGCGGGGGGCCACCGGGGAGCTGTTTTTT. Filled out from reference TRBV3-1 and TRBJ2-2, the complete variable domain reads DTAVSQTPKYLVTQMGNDKSIKCEQNLGHDTMYWYKQDSKKFLKIMFSYNNKELIINETVPNRFSPKSPDKAHLNLHINSLELGDSAVYFCASSQDLKRGATGELFFGEGSRLTVL.

V and J are TRBV28 and TRBJ2-3; weak D call: TRBD2 (5 bases). This CDR3 has 14 residues. V was clipped by 5 bases and J by 8 bases, with 17 bases between them. The germline V gene has CDR1 MDHEN and CDR2 SYDVKM. The CDR3 is CASSIPPPGSTQYF. CDR3 in DNA: TGTGCCAGCAGTATCCCCCCGCCGGGGAGTACGCAGTATTTT. Full variable domain (rest looked up from reference TRBV28 and TRBJ2-3): DVKVTQSSRYLVKRTGEKVFLECVQDMDHENMFWYRQDPGLGLRLIYFSYDVKMKEKGDIPEGYSVSREKKERFSLILESASTNQTSMYLCASSIPPPGSTQYFGPGTRLTVL.

This clonotype was picked up a small number of times. V gene TRBV5-5 combines with J gene TRBJ2-1; perhaps TRBD1 as D (6 bases). V was pared by 4 bases and J by 3 bases, with 17 bases between. This CDR3 region has 16 residues. Germline CDR1 is SGHKS and CDR2 is YYEKEE (reference sequence). The CDR3 nucleotides read TGTGCCAGCAGCGGGGGTACTACAGGGTACTACAATGAGCAGTTCTTC. Translating it yields CASSGGTTGYYNEQFF.

This clonotype has at least ten counts. This rearrangement joins TRBV20-1 to TRBJ2-1; 10 positions match TRBD2. Germline V CDR1 and CDR2: DFQATT, SNEGSKA (reference sequence). The CDR3 has 16 residues. The trim removed 0 bases at V and 3 bases at J, leaving 5 bases unmatched. The CDR3 DNA sequence: TGCAGTGCTAGAGATCCTAGCGGGAGCGGCTACAATGAGCAGTTCTTC. It codes for CSARDPSGSGYNEQFF.

This clonotype was counted a single time. The chain recombines TRBV7-9 with TRBJ2-1; 9 bases line up with TRBD2. Trimming took 5 bases from V and 6 from J; bases not matched to a gene: 8. Germline-derived CDR1 and CDR2 are SEHNR and FQNEAQ (reference sequence). The CDR3 is made up of 15 amino acids. CDR3 amino acids: CASSPPGTSPNEQFF. The CDR3 region has the DNA TGTGCCAGCAGCCCCCCCGGGACTAGCCCCAATGAGCAGTTCTTC.

This clonotype was seen a handful of times. The junction shows a germline mismatch at one end, possibly a read error. In nucleotides, the CDR3 is TGTACCAGCACGTATGTCGGGAGCGACGAGCAGTACTTC. The encoded protein is CTSTYVGSDEQYF. The chain couples TRBV6-2 or TRBV6-3 to TRBJ2-7, with D possibly matching TRBD2 (6 bases). The CDR3 is 13 residues long. Germline CDR1 reads MNHEY; CDR2 reads SVGEGT.

The chain is built from TRBV6-1 and TRBJ2-2; D gene uncertain. The germline V and J ends were trimmed by 6 bases and 1 base, with 12 bases remaining between them. Germline lookup yields CDR1 MNHNS and CDR2 SASEGT. The CDR3 contains 15 residues. The chain's CDR3 is CASSQTFQNTGELFF. In DNA, the CDR3 is TGTGCCAGCAGCCAGACTTTCCAGAACACCGGGGAGCTGTTTTTT.

At least ten counts were recorded for this clonotype. The chain employs TRBV7-8 and TRBJ1-2; D gene ambiguous. Trimming took 5 bases from V and 7 from J, leaving 14 bases between them. The CDR3 is made up of 13 amino acids. Germline V CDR1 and CDR2: SGHVS, FQNEAQ. DNA of the CDR3: TGTGCCAGCAGCCCCTTTGGCGGGCTTGGCTACACCTTC. It yields the protein CASSPFGGLGYTF.

The chain recombines TRBV20-1 with TRBJ2-2; the D gene is possibly TRBD1 (6 bases). CDR3 length equals 14 residues. CDR1 and CDR2 (germline): DFQATT, SNEGSKA (reference sequence). V shed 6 bases and J shed 1 base, with 12 bases lying between them. The CDR3 reads CSASRGQNTGELFF. The CDR3 nucleotides read TGCAGTGCCAGTAGGGGACAGAACACCGGGGAGCTGTTTTTT.

The V and J genes are TRBV28 and TRBJ1-6, with D perhaps matching TRBD1 (5 bases). The CDR3 covers 13 residues. The germline gives CDR1 MDHEN, CDR2 SYDVKM. The V end lost 5 bases, the J end lost 8 bases, and 10 bases lay between the germline ends. Here the CDR3 reads CASSPGRYSPLHF. CDR3 nucleotides: TGTGCCAGCAGTCCGGGGCGTTATTCACCCCTCCACTTT.

In its sample, this clonotype was seen many times. The V and J genes are TRBV27 and TRBJ2-7, with D perhaps TRBD2 (5 bases). V shed 8 bases and J shed 0 bases, with 14 bases lying between them. Germline CDR1 MNHEY, CDR2 SMNVEV (reference sequence). There are 14 residues in the CDR3. CDR3: CASAGGWGSYEQYF. The CDR3 DNA reads as TGTGCCAGCGCCGGCGGGTGGGGCTCCTACGAGCAGTACTTC.

This clonotype was seen only a few times. The gene calls are TRBV9 and TRBJ1-1; no definite D call. CDR3 length: 13 amino acids. Per the germline V gene, CDR1 is SGDLS and CDR2 is YYNGEE. The germline V and J ends were trimmed by 0 bases and 7 bases, with 10 bases remaining between them. The CDR3 sequence: CASSVGYSGEAFF. CDR3 DNA sequence: TGTGCCAGCAGCGTAGGATACAGCGGTGAAGCTTTCTTT.

To note about this clonotype: With a much larger clone just one base away, this may be a read error. CDR3 protein: CSATGSNSYNEQYF. The CDR3 DNA reads as TGCAGTGCAACAGGTAGTAACTCCTACAATGAGCAGTACTTC. This chain links TRBV20-1 with TRBJ2-1; perhaps TRBD1 as D (5 bases). The J call may be incorrect, as the DNA end agrees better with TRBJ2-7. Germline CDR1 is DFQATT and CDR2 is SNEGSKA (reference sequence). The length of the CDR3 is 14 residues.

This clonotype showed up just a few times. The chain recombines TRBV12-3 or TRBV12-4 with TRBJ2-2, with D possibly TRBD2 on 5 matching bases. This CDR3 has 15 residues. Trimming took off 6 bases at V and 0 bases at J, with 11 bases between the two ends. The CDR3 DNA follows: TGTGCCAGCAGGCGGAGGTTCGCGAACACCGGGGAGCTGTTTTTT. Translation: CASRRRFANTGELFF.

This clonotype was observed at least ten times. V gene TRBV5-1 combines with J gene TRBJ2-1; 9 bases map to TRBD2. Germline V gene lookup returns CDR1 SGHRS and CDR2 YFSETQ. Trimming cost V 4 bases and J 8 bases; bases outside gene matches: 13. The CDR3 runs 16 residues. CDR3 protein: CASSPLRNSGRYEQFF. For the CDR3, the DNA is TGCGCCAGCAGCCCGCTCCGAAATAGCGGGAGATATGAGCAGTTCTTC.

This clonotype was counted at least ten times. The chain uses TRBV5-1 and TRBJ1-2; 8 positions agree with TRBD1. The CDR3 runs 15 residues. V dropped 3 bases and J dropped 1; count of bases not matched to a gene: 5. Per germline, CDR1 SGHRS and CDR2 YFSETQ. Here the CDR3 reads CASSSGQEYNYGYTF. The CDR3 nucleotides read TGCGCCAGCAGCTCGGGACAGGAATATAACTATGGCTACACCTTC.

In this sample, this clonotype turned up a few times. This chain uses TRBV19 with TRBJ1-5; TRBD1 agrees at 8 bases. The CDR3 length is 17 residues. Per germline, CDR1 LNHDA and CDR2 SQIVND (reference sequence). With 5 bases clipped from V and 0 bases from J, the junction kept 9 bases outside the gene matches. CDR3 DNA sequence: TGTGCCAGTAGTCCCTGGCAGGGGGCGGGTAGCAATCAGCCCCAGCATTTT. It translates to CASSPWQGAGSNQPQHF.

In its sample, this clonotype was seen many times. This rearrangement joins TRBV7-9 to TRBJ2-1, with 8 bases lining up with TRBD2. CDR3 length equals 14 residues. CDR1 and CDR2 from the germline V gene are SEHNR and FQNEAQ (reference sequence). J lost 5 bases, V lost 5 bases, and 5 bases had no gene match. For the CDR3, the DNA is TGTGCCAGCAGCAAGGGACTAGTGGACAATGAGCAGTTCTTC. Its translation is CASSKGLVDNEQFF.